The text below deals with one T cell receptor (beta chain). This sample was taken from a study of blood T cell repertoires in COVID-19. The wider study: Specimens from acute and convalescent COVID-19 originated in the United States, Italy and Spain. The cDNA or gDNA used as material had been derived from T cells, B-cell-depleted T cells, or PBMCs.

V was pared by 4 bases and J by 4 bases, with 10 bases of the junction left unmatched. CDR3 length: 16 residues. The germline V gene has CDR1 SEHNR and CDR2 FQNEAQ (reference sequence). As handled by the study authors: Amplification of reference gene primers provided the estimated nucleated cell counts. Measured with immunoSEQ multiplex PCR; TCRdb has only the in-frame clones, and not every one. V and J calls and clone size are given by that table; D and trimming were obtained from the DNA. Among 9,500 to 15,000 clones, approximately 85% were seen once, and the ten largest hold 3% to 4.5%. The sequencing input was peripheral blood. The sequence was obtained from a woman aged 60 to 75 with acute or convalescent COVID-19. The J gene is TRBJ2-1, the V gene TRBV7-9; 7 bases agree with TRBD1. CDR3 residues: CASSSRGTPTYNEQFF. The CDR3 DNA sequence: TGTGCCAGCAGCTCCAGGGGGACACCAACATACAATGAGCAGTTCTTC. Combining the CDR3 with reference TRBV7-9 and TRBJ2-1 gives the whole variable domain DTGVSQNPRHKITKRGQNVTFRCDPISEHNRLYWYRQTLGQGPEFLTYFQNEAQLEKSRLLSDRFSAERPKGSFSTLEIQRTEQGDSAMYLCASSSRGTPTYNEQFFGPGTRLTVL.